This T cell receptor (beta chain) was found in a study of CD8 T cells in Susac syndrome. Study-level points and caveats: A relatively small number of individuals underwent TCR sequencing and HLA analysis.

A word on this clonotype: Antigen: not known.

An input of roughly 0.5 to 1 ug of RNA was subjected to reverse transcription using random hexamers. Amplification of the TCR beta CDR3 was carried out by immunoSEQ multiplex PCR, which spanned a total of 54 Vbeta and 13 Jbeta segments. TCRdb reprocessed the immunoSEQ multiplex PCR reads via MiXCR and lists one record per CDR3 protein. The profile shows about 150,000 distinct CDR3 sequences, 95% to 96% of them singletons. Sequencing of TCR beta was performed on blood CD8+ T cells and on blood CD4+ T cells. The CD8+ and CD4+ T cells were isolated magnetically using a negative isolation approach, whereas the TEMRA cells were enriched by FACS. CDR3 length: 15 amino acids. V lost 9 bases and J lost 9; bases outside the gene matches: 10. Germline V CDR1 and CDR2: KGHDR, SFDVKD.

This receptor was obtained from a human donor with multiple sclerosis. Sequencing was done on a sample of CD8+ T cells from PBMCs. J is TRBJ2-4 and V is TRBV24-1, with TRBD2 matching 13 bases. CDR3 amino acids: CATFGLAGELGIQYF. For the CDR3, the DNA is TGTGCCACCTTCGGACTAGCGGGGGAATTGGGCATTCAGTACTTC.